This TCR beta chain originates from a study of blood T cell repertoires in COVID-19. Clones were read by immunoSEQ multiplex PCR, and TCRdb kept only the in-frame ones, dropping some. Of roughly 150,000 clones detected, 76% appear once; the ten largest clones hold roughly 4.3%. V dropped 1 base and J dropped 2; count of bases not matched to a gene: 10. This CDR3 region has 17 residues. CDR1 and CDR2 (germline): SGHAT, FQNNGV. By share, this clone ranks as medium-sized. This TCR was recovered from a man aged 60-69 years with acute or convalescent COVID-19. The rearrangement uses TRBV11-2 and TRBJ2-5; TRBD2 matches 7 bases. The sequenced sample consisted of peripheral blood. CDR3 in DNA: TGTGCCAGCAGCTTAGGGCCCGGGGGGTCGCTTCAAGAGACCCAGTACTTC. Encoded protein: CASSLGPGGSLQETQYF.